A selection of T cell receptor beta chains follows, all from one sample in a study of cytomegalovirus exposure and HLA in healthy donors. TCRdb's table, derived via immunoSEQ multiplex PCR, lists solely in-frame clones and lacks some. The sample gives roughly 120,000 clones, about 80% of which show up once; 8% to 9% is in the top ten. The sequenced sample was PBMCs. Receptors were obtained from a female donor in good health and CMV-seropositive. CDR3s leave out the opening cysteine and the closing phenylalanine or tryptophan. The size field is filled for only some rows; it gives once, few, many or a size class.

>NA|13|TRBV10-1
ASSESTQANQPQH
>NA|12|TRBV7-3
ASSLRQGPYEQY
>few|12|TRBV6-6
ASSPSGQGTEAF
>NA|12|TRBV19
ASSPRQLNTEAF
>few|13|TRBV10-1
ASSRGCAATNEQY
>NA|13|TRBV7-9
ASSRPVGVAGELF
>NA|13|TRBV4-2
ASSQEERGGYEQY
>NA|11|TRBV11-2
ASSFDRGREQY
>NA|11|TRBV5-1
ASSFAGNSPLH
>NA|12|TRBV30
AWRRDRGNTEAF
>NA|13|TRBV6-5
ASSYSRQPNYGYT
>NA|11|TRBV2
ASSGRGNEKLF
>NA|13|TRBV4-2
ASSPGTGVNYGYT
>NA|13|TRBV4-1
ASSQDRVTSGELF
>NA|13|TRBV6-5
ASSYDGGINQPQH
>NA|10|TRBV5-1
ASSSHEAEAF
>NA|14|TRBV29-1
SVDGGLAGGPDTQY
>NA|15|TRBV10-3
AISGTSGGVRTDTQY
>NA|12|TRBV19
ASRPDRAGYGYT
>NA|14|TRBV9
ASSGLKQGANYGYT
>NA|11|TRBV14
ASSLTANTEAF
>NA|13|TRBV5-1
ASSLDSGGAVEQY
>NA|13|TRBV7-9
ASSSGQGGRSPLH
>NA|12|TRBV25-1
ASGGTGHTGELF
>NA|15|TRBV5-4
ASSPSTGGLSGTEAF
>NA|15|TRBV9
ASSPGDRVISGSPLH
>NA|12|TRBV30
AWSVTGVAYGYT
>NA|16|TRBV29-1
SVVGERRTAATNEKLF
>NA|12|TRBV7-9
ASSEASSNQPQH
>NA|11|TRBV7-9
ASSFAGGYEQY
>NA|13|TRBV28
ASSNGGAGPDTQY
>NA|13|TRBV30
AWSNRATGANVLT
>few|10|TRBV9
ASSVGQGVYT
>NA|15|TRBV9
ASSNPTGTSGYNEQF
>NA|10|TRBV6-5
ASGGTHQPQH
>NA|14|TRBV7-6
ASSFRTSGVTDTQY
>NA|13|TRBV27
ASSLWGGSNQPQH
>NA|12|TRBV5-4
ASSFRGSGDEQY
>NA|12|TRBV30
AWISGGAYSEQF
>few|7|TRBV6-5
ASTGGYT
>NA|12|TRBV10-1
ASRTAPNTGELF
>NA|12|TRBV11-2
ASSDPQRSYEQY
>few|12|TRBV5-4
ASSPGTARGPQH
>NA|12|TRBV29-1
SVGDRGGKDTQY
>NA|12|TRBV7-3
ASSLSTGAETQY
>NA|12|TRBV4-1
ASSHGQSSYEQY
>NA|13|TRBV27
ASSLVAGLYNEQF
>once|14|TRBV30
AWKGQGVLGANVLT
>NA|12|TRBV6-1
ASRLSGGGGEQF
>few|13|TRBV21-1
ASSPTLFQGYGYT